Below are 28 T cell receptor beta chains sequenced from a single sample in a study of blood T cell repertoires in COVID-19. The protocol was immunoSEQ multiplex PCR, while the TCRdb copy is restricted to in-frame clones and leaves out a portion. The repertoire holds about 110,000 clones, with approximately 87% as singletons. What was sequenced was peripheral blood. The origin of the receptors is a woman in her fifties or sixties with acute or convalescent COVID-19.

The chain uses TRBV28 and TRBJ1-2, with D possibly matching TRBD1 (6 bases). Germline CDR1 is MDHEN and CDR2 is SYDVKM. V was shortened by 6 bases and J by 0 bases, with 17 bases between the two germline ends. This CDR3 has 16 residues. The CDR3 reads CASSRTTGLANYGYTF. In DNA form, the CDR3 reads TGTGCCAGCAGCCGGACGACAGGTTTAGCTAACTATGGCTACACCTTC.

The chain couples TRBV19 to TRBJ1-5; D is possibly TRBD1 (6 bases). V lost 8 bases and J lost 6, with 11 bases in between. Germline CDR1 is LNHDA and CDR2 is SQIVND (reference sequence). The CDR3 runs 12 residues. The CDR3, as DNA: TGTGCCAGTCAGGGGTTGAGTCAGCCCCAGCATTTT. It specifies CASQGLSQPQHF.

The J gene is TRBJ2-5, the V gene TRBV4-1; D remains ambiguous. This CDR3 spans 14 amino acids. The ends were cut back, 6 bases at V and 5 bases at J, with 16 bases in the middle. Germline assignment: CDR1 MGHRA and CDR2 YSYEKL. The CDR3 nucleotides are TGCGCCAGCAGTCTCACTCTAGGTGGCGAGACCCAGTACTTC. Translated: CASSLTLGGETQYF.

The genes are TRBV7-2 and TRBJ2-1; D may be TRBD1 (5 bases). Germline CDR1 is SGHTA and CDR2 is FQGNSA. The ends were cut back, 2 bases at V and 1 base at J, with 12 bases in the middle. CDR3 size: 16 residues. The CDR3 region has the DNA TGTGCCAGCAGCTTAAGGGGCCAAGGGTCCTACAATGAGCAGTTCTTC. It is translated as CASSLRGQGSYNEQFF.

This clone was counted between two and nine times. The chain is built from TRBV5-1 and TRBJ1-1; D gene uncertain. The CDR3 has 15 amino acids. V gave up 4 bases and J gave up 1 base, with 14 bases separating them. Germline values: CDR1 SGHRS, CDR2 YFSETQ. For the CDR3, the DNA is TGCGCCAGCAGCCCCCTATCAGACACGAACACTGAAGCTTTCTTT. This sequence encodes CASSPLSDTNTEAFF.

This chain connects TRBV28 to TRBJ2-6; 8 bases align to TRBD1. From germline, CDR1 is MDHEN and CDR2 SYDVKM. The V gene end was trimmed by 2 bases and the J gene end by 2 bases; junction bases not matched to a gene: 8. CDR3 length: 18 amino acids. The CDR3 bases are TGTGCCAGCAGTTTAGCCGGACAGGGATCGGCTGGGGCCAACGTCCTGACTTTC. It encodes CASSLAGQGSAGANVLTF.

The chain links TRBV24-1 to TRBJ2-5; D may be TRBD2 (7 bases). CDR1 and CDR2 (germline): KGHDR, SFDVKD. CDR3 length: 14 residues. Trimming removed 4 bases from V and 5 bases from J, with 13 bases in between. DNA of the CDR3: TGTGCCACCAGTGAGGGGGGGCGCGAGGAGACCCAGTACTTC. Translation gives CATSEGGREETQYF.

CDR3 region: CASSREAYEQYF. The CDR3 DNA follows: TGTGCCAGCAGCCGGGAGGCGTACGAGCAGTACTTC. This rearrangement joins TRBV6-2 or TRBV6-3 to TRBJ2-7, with 7 bases matching TRBD2. In germline, CDR1 is MNHEY, CDR2 SVGEGT. The CDR3 extends over 12 amino acids. The V segment lost 6 bases and the J segment 4 bases; nucleotides outside the gene matches: 3.

The chain combines TRBV5-1 with TRBJ2-7; 7 bases match TRBD1. The germline V gene encodes CDR1 SGHRS and CDR2 YFSETQ. The length of the CDR3 is 14 residues. Losses at the gene ends were 9 bases for V and 0 bases for J; bases not matched to a gene: 9. Written as DNA, the CDR3 is TGCGCCACCCAGACAGGGCCTGACTCCTACGAGCAGTACTTC. Translated, it gives CATQTGPDSYEQYF.

J is TRBJ2-1 and V is TRBV20-1, with D perhaps TRBD1 (5 bases). This CDR3 comprises 11 residues. V was clipped by 3 bases and J by 8 bases, with 8 bases between them. Germline CDR1 and CDR2: DFQATT and SNEGSKA (reference sequence). Here the CDR3 DNA reads TGCAGTGCTAGTCCCAGGGATGAGCAGTTCTTC. This encodes CSASPRDEQFF.

The rearrangement links TRBV6-2 or TRBV6-3 to TRBJ2-5; 8 bases agree with TRBD1. The CDR3 consists of 15 residues. CDR1 and CDR2 from the germline V gene are MNHEY and SVGEGT. Trimming removed 5 bases from V and 6 bases from J; junction bases left unmatched: 11. CDR3 amino acids: CASSPRAGGLKTQYF. CDR3 bases: TGTGCCAGCAGTCCGAGGGCAGGGGGCTTAAAGACCCAGTACTTC.

The gene calls are TRBV11-2 and TRBJ1-5; weak D call: TRBD1 (5 bases). There are 15 residues in the CDR3. The germline V and J ends were trimmed by 0 bases and 2 bases, with 8 bases remaining between them. Germline CDR1 SGHAT, CDR2 FQNNGV. For the CDR3, the DNA is TGTGCCAGCAGCTTAGACGGCAGGGGCAATCAGCCCCAGCATTTT. It yields the protein CASSLDGRGNQPQHF.

V and J are TRBV3-1 (or the pseudogene TRBV3-2) and TRBJ1-6, with a tentative D call TRBD1 (5 bases). This CDR3 is built from 14 residues. Germline CDR1 and CDR2: LGHDT and YNNKEL (reference sequence). The ends were cut back, 6 bases at V and 7 bases at J, with 13 bases in the middle. CDR3 amino acids: CASSPPQGNSPLHF. DNA for the CDR3: TGTGCCAGCAGTCCTCCTCAGGGAAATTCACCCCTCCACTTT.

The rearrangement links TRBV18 to TRBJ2-5, with D perhaps matching TRBD2 (6 bases). The CDR3 consists of 15 residues. V was clipped by 4 bases and J by 3 bases, with 15 bases between them. Per germline, CDR1 KGHSH and CDR2 LQKENI. Here the CDR3 DNA reads TGTGCCAGCTCACGACAGTCGGTAGCGGAAGAGACCCAGTACTTC. Protein sequence: CASSRQSVAEETQYF.

The chain has TRBV28 and TRBJ2-1; D may be TRBD1 (6 bases). The CDR3 length is 14 residues. The V gene's germline CDR1 is MDHEN and CDR2 SYDVKM. V gave up 7 bases and J gave up 4 bases, with 14 bases separating them. The DNA of the CDR3 is TGTGCCAGCAAGCTAGGGGGAGTTTACAATGAGCAGTTCTTC. Amino acids: CASKLGGVYNEQFF. The entire variable domain, with the rest obtained from reference TRBV28 and TRBJ2-1, is as follows: DVKVTQSSRYLVKRTGEKVFLECVQDMDHENMFWYRQDPGLGLRLIYFSYDVKMKEKGDIPEGYSVSREKKERFSLILESASTNQTSMYLCASKLGGVYNEQFFGPGTRLTVL.

Details on this clone: At the DNA level, this CDR3 is encoded by other sequences in the same sample as well. The chain couples TRBV5-4 to TRBJ2-3; 12 nucleotides match TRBD2. The CDR3 has 16 amino acids. V lost 0 bases and J lost 6; bases outside the gene matches: 5. Germline V lookup: CDR1 SGHNT, CDR2 YYREEE (reference sequence). CDR3 sequence: CASSLGLAGARDTQYF. CDR3 DNA sequence: TGTGCCAGCAGCTTGGGACTAGCGGGAGCCCGGGATACGCAGTATTTT.

This chain connects TRBV7-2 to TRBJ1-5, with TRBD1 matching over 9 bases. The CDR3 has 15 amino acids. With 2 bases clipped from V and 7 bases from J, the junction kept 6 bases outside the gene matches. Germline values: CDR1 SGHTA, CDR2 FQGNSA. CDR3 coding DNA: TGTGCCAGCAGCTTAACCGGGACAGGGAGCCAGCCCCAGCATTTT. Translation gives CASSLTGTGSQPQHF. The entire variable domain, with the rest obtained from reference TRBV7-2 and TRBJ1-5, is as follows: GAGVSQSPSNKVTEKGKDVELRCDPISGHTALYWYRQSLGQGLEFLIYFQGNSAPDKSGLPSDRFSAERTGGSVSTLTIQRTQQEDSAVYLCASSLTGTGSQPQHFGDGTRLSIL.

The V call is TRBV5-6, the J call TRBJ1-2, with TRBD1 identical over 9 bases. J was trimmed by 7 bases and V by 4 bases; bases with no gene match: 8. CDR1 is SGHDT and CDR2 is YYEEEE in the germline V gene. This CDR3 comprises 14 residues. Here the CDR3 reads CASSGDRGRSGYTF. The DNA for the CDR3 is TGTGCCAGCAGCGGAGACAGGGGGAGGAGTGGCTACACCTTC. Based on the CDR3 plus reference TRBV5-6 and TRBJ1-2, the full variable domain is DAGVTQSPTHLIKTRGQQVTLRCSPKSGHDTVSWYQQALGQGPQFIFQYYEEEERQRGNFPDRFSGHQFPNYSSELNVNALLLGDSALYLCASSGDRGRSGYTFGSGTRLTVV.

The chain recombines TRBV6-5 with TRBJ2-7; D may be TRBD1 (6 bases). The CDR3 covers 13 residues. Per germline, CDR1 MNHEY and CDR2 SVGAGI. Trimming took off 8 bases at V and 6 bases at J, with 17 bases between the two ends. CDR3 sequence (DNA): TGTGCCAGCTCGAGGGACACCTTAGGCGAGCAGTACTTC. This encodes CASSRDTLGEQYF.

The chain recombines TRBV28 with TRBJ1-1; no firm D call. The CDR3 contains 12 residues. The V gene's germline CDR1 is MDHEN and CDR2 SYDVKM. The germline V and J ends were trimmed by 7 bases and 4 bases, with 10 bases remaining between them. DNA for the CDR3: TGTGCCAGCACCGGTGGGAGCACTGAAGCTTTCTTT. Protein: CASTGGSTEAFF.

The V and J genes are TRBV27 and TRBJ2-6, with 12 nucleotides matching TRBD2. Trimming cost V 8 bases and J 0 bases; bases outside gene matches: 5. Germline V lookup: CDR1 MNHEY, CDR2 SMNVEV (reference sequence). The CDR3 has 17 amino acids. CDR3 sequence (DNA): TGTGCCAGCGGCAGACTAGCGGGAGTCTCTGGGGCCAACGTCCTGACTTTC. Its protein is CASGRLAGVSGANVLTF.

A single count supports this clone. V and J are TRBV7-3 and TRBJ2-3; D is perhaps TRBD2 (5 bases). Trimming pared 3 bases from V and 5 bases from J, leaving 9 bases between. The CDR3 sequence is 13 residues long. Germline loops: CDR1 SGHTA, CDR2 FQGTGA. CDR3 in DNA: TGTGCCAGCAGCTTGAGAGAGGGAGATACGCAGTATTTT. The encoded protein is CASSLREGDTQYF.

This clone was detected only once. The J gene is TRBJ2-6, the V gene TRBV5-6; D may be TRBD2 (5 bases). The CDR3 is 16 amino acids. Trimming removed 2 bases at V and 0 bases at J, with 9 bases between. Germline V CDR1 and CDR2: SGHDT, YYEEEE. CDR3 sequence reads: CASSFFGVSGANVLTF. In nucleotides, the CDR3 is TGTGCCAGCAGCTTTTTCGGGGTCTCTGGGGCCAACGTCCTGACTTTC.

J is TRBJ1-5 and V is TRBV18; the D gene is possibly TRBD1 (6 bases). From germline, CDR1 is KGHSH and CDR2 LQKENI. The V gene lost 3 bases and the J gene lost 4 bases, with 10 bases spanning the gap. The CDR3 is 14 amino acids. The CDR3 DNA reads TGTGCCAGCTCACCGGCAGGGGATAATCAGCCCCAGCATTTT. Translated, it gives CASSPAGDNQPQHF.

The chain has TRBV20-1 and TRBJ2-7; a possible D gene is TRBD2 (5 bases). CDR1 and CDR2 (germline): DFQATT, SNEGSKA (reference sequence). Trimming removed 3 bases at V and 6 bases at J, with 12 bases between. The CDR3 runs 12 residues. CDR3 residues: CSASTFGGEQYF. In DNA, the CDR3 is TGCAGTGCTAGTACTTTCGGAGGCGAGCAGTACTTC.

This chain connects TRBV29-1 to TRBJ1-1; TRBD1 aligns across 9 bases. The CDR3 loop spans 15 amino acids. Germline CDR1 SQVTM, CDR2 ANQGSEA. The ends lost 8 bases at V and 3 bases at J; junction bases unmatched: 13. CDR3 bases: TGCAGCACAGACAGGGGGAATATGGTGGACACTGAAGCTTTCTTT. Amino acid sequence: CSTDRGNMVDTEAFF.

This clone was observed a few times. The chain employs TRBV7-6 and TRBJ1-3; TRBD1 aligns across 9 bases. The CDR3 runs to 15 residues. V was clipped by 7 bases and J by 4 bases; unmatched bases: 8. Germline assignment: CDR1 SGHVS and CDR2 FNYEAQ. Here the CDR3 reads CASTNRGPRGNTIYF. The CDR3 DNA reads TGTGCCAGCACCAACAGGGGGCCAAGAGGAAACACCATATATTTT.

The gene calls are TRBV28 and TRBJ1-2, with D unclear. CDR1 and CDR2 (germline): MDHEN, SYDVKM. The length of the CDR3 is 12 residues. The V end was cut by 2 bases, the J end by 4 bases, with 5 bases between. CDR3 region: CASSLGVYGYTF. In DNA, the CDR3 is TGTGCCAGCAGTTTAGGAGTCTATGGCTACACCTTC.